These 13 T cell receptor beta chains were all obtained from the same sample, sequenced in a study of T cell repertoires in cytomegalovirus infection. TCRdb re-called the reads with MiXCR, one entry per CDR3 protein. Of approximately 280,000 distinct CDR3 sequences listed, roughly a fifth are singletons. For these TCRs, the target antigens are not known. The sample in question was cultured PBMCs, obtained from culture after CMV antigen stimulation. The receptors stem from a human donor in good health (CMV status not recorded). Some clones in this sample may be carry-over from other donors' samples.

V and J are TRBV4-3 and TRBJ1-2; no reliable D call. V shed 0 bases and J shed 4 bases, with 9 bases lying between them. Germline V CDR1 and CDR2: LGHNA, YSLEER. This CDR3 contains 14 residues. CDR3 protein: CASSQDVGSYGYTF. CDR3 DNA sequence: TGCGCCAGCAGCCAAGATGTGGGTTCCTATGGCTACACCTTC.

This clonotype was counted between two and nine times. The gene calls are TRBV19 and TRBJ1-2; TRBD1 agrees at 9 bases. Germline CDR1 reads LNHDA; CDR2 reads SQIVND (reference sequence). The J segment lost 4 bases and the V segment lost 7 bases, leaving 4 bases of the junction unmatched. CDR3 length equals 13 residues. As DNA, the CDR3 is TGTGCCAGTATGGACAGGGGTCGCTATGGCTACACCTTC. The encoded protein is CASMDRGRYGYTF. The full variable domain, with the rest looked up from reference TRBV19 and TRBJ1-2, is DGGITQSPKYLFRKEGQNVTLSCEQNLNHDAMYWYRQDPGQGLRLIYYSQIVNDFQKGDIAEGYSVSREKKESFPLTVTSAQKNPTAFYLCASMDRGRYGYTFGSGTRLTVV.

At least ten counts were recorded for this clonotype. This chain connects TRBV6-1 to TRBJ2-7, with unresolved D. The CDR3 has 13 residues. The germline V gene encodes CDR1 MNHNS and CDR2 SASEGT. The V and J ends lost 0 bases and 3 bases respectively, with 6 bases between them. The CDR3 DNA reads as TGTGCCAGCAGTGAAGCCTTACACTACGAGCAGTACTTC. This sequence encodes CASSEALHYEQYF.

This clonotype has a count of ten or more. V usage is TRBV7-2 and J usage is TRBJ1-1; the D gene is possibly TRBD1 (5 bases). Germline V gene sequence: CDR1 SGHTA, CDR2 FQGNSA. The CDR3 has 14 residues. V was cut by 4 bases and J by 6 bases, with 15 bases left in between. CDR3 sequence (DNA): TGTGCCAGCAGCTCAACCCCGACAGTCCCTGAAGCTTTCTTT. Protein product: CASSSTPTVPEAFF.

This sequence joins TRBV29-1 and TRBJ2-5; D is possibly TRBD1 (6 bases). Germline assignment: CDR1 SQVTM and CDR2 ANQGSEA. The CDR3 totals 14 residues. Trimming cost V 2 bases and J 2 bases, with 12 bases left between them. CDR3 loop: CSVEFTGLQETQYF. CDR3 nucleotides: TGCAGCGTTGAATTTACAGGGCTGCAAGAGACCCAGTACTTC. Variable domain in full (rest from reference TRBV29-1 and TRBJ2-5): SAVISQKPSRDICQRGTSLTIQCQVDSQVTMMFWYRQQPGQSLTLIATANQGSEATYESGFVIDKFPISRPNLTFSTLTVSNMSPEDSSIYLCSVEFTGLQETQYFGPGTRLLVL.

This chain connects TRBV7-2 to TRBJ1-5; D possibly corresponds to TRBD1 (6 bases). V dropped 4 bases and J dropped 7 bases, with 14 bases sitting between them. The germline V gene has CDR1 SGHTA and CDR2 FQGNSA. The CDR3 length is 14 residues. Here the CDR3 reads CASSSTGTRQPQHF. The CDR3 nucleotides read TGTGCCAGCAGCTCAACAGGGACGAGGCAGCCCCAGCATTTT.

This clonotype came up a few times. CDR3 in DNA: TGTGCCAGCACCCGACGGGTTGGCTACACCTTC. Protein: CASTRRVGYTF. The V gene is TRBV2, the J gene TRBJ1-2; D uncertain. Germline V CDR1 and CDR2: SNHLY, FYNNEI. The length of the CDR3 is 11 residues. Trimming stripped 7 bases from V and 7 bases from J, with 10 bases between.

This clonotype was detected ten times or more. The J gene is TRBJ2-5, the V gene TRBV6-1, with 11 bases identical to TRBD2. CDR3 length: 15 amino acids. V gave up 5 bases and J gave up 1 base; unmatched junction bases: 3. The germline gives CDR1 MNHNS, CDR2 SASEGT. CDR3 sequence: CASSYLAGGQETQYF. CDR3 nucleotide sequence: TGTGCCAGCAGTTATCTAGCGGGAGGCCAAGAGACCCAGTACTTC.

This clonotype was observed at least ten times. The V and J genes are TRBV7-2 and TRBJ1-5; unclear D gene. Trimming removed 1 base from V and 5 bases from J, with 9 bases in between. This CDR3 region has 14 residues. Germline assignment: CDR1 SGHTA and CDR2 FQGNSA. The CDR3 spells CASSLETGYQPQHF. The CDR3 coding sequence is TGTGCCAGCAGCTTAGAAACGGGATATCAGCCCCAGCATTTT.

The J gene is TRBJ2-1, the V gene TRBV29-1, with 8 bases fitting TRBD2. CDR3 length: 15 residues. V shed 2 bases and J 3 bases; nucleotides not matched to a gene: 6. Per the germline V gene, CDR1 is SQVTM and CDR2 is ANQGSEA. CDR3 amino acids: CSVEQGTSGYNEQFF. CDR3 coding DNA: TGCAGCGTTGAACAGGGAACTAGCGGCTACAATGAGCAGTTCTTC.

The J gene is TRBJ2-1, the V gene TRBV11-3, with 7 bases lining up with TRBD1. The CDR3 spans 14 residues. Germline CDR1 is SGHNT and CDR2 is YENEEA. Unmatched junction bases numbered 4, after V lost 5 bases and J lost 3 bases. This CDR3 reads CASSKRDSYNEQFF. The CDR3 nucleotides read TGTGCCAGCAGCAAACGGGACAGCTACAATGAGCAGTTCTTC. The full variable domain, with the rest looked up from reference TRBV11-3 and TRBJ2-1, is EAGVVQSPRYKIIEKKQPVAFWCNPISGHNTLYWYLQNLGQGPELLIRYENEEAVDDSQLPKDRFSAERLKGVDSTLKIQPAELGDSAVYLCASSKRDSYNEQFFGPGTRLTVL.

This clonotype occurred a few times. The chain uses TRBV29-1 and TRBJ1-2; D unclear. From germline, CDR1 is SQVTM and CDR2 ANQGSEA. The CDR3 runs 14 residues. Trimming shortened V by 8 bases and J by 2 bases, and 18 bases separated the two germline ends. The CDR3: CSHAGPGGNYGYTF. Here the CDR3 DNA reads TGCAGCCATGCCGGGCCGGGCGGAAACTATGGCTACACCTTC.

A few counts support this clonotype. The chain couples TRBV6-5 to TRBJ1-6; 8 nucleotides match TRBD1. V lost 0 bases and J lost 8; bases outside the gene matches: 24. This CDR3 has 22 amino acids. In germline, CDR1 is MNHEY, CDR2 SVGAGI. The CDR3 sequence: CASSYSNLWSWAGGLSDSPLHF. The CDR3 DNA is TGTGCCAGCAGTTACTCGAATCTCTGGTCCTGGGCAGGGGGCTTGAGCGATTCACCCCTCCACTTT.